Following are 27 T cell receptor beta chains from one sample sequenced in a study of shared clonotypes between healthy human individuals. It was CD45RO-negative cells, positively selected for CCR7, that made up naive CD8 cells, with terminally differentiated effector memory CD45RA+ cells excluded. Produced via immunoSEQ multiplex PCR; TCRdb's table is partial and in-frame only. The table lists some 2.1 million clones, just over 90% of them singletons. Material: naive CD8+ T cells from PBMCs. The receptors stem from a man aged 18 to 30 in good health. Some clones in this sample may be carry-over from other donors' samples.

The chain recombines TRBV4-1 with TRBJ2-1; D tentatively fits TRBD1 or TRBD2 (5 bases each). From germline, CDR1 is MGHRA and CDR2 YSYEKL. The CDR3 covers 19 residues. Trimming took off 1 base at V and 4 bases at J, with 23 bases between the two ends. For the CDR3, the DNA is TGCGCCAGCAGCCAAGGCAAACTGGACACCTCTCTAGCTTACAATGAGCAGTTCTTC. Protein product: CASSQGKLDTSLAYNEQFF.

This chain uses TRBV29-1 with TRBJ2-1; the D is unclear. V dropped 5 bases and J dropped 7 bases, with 18 bases sitting between them. The germline V gene encodes CDR1 SQVTM and CDR2 ANQGSEA. The CDR3 has 14 amino acids. The CDR3 nucleotides read TGCAGCGTTCCCGCCCCATTTAACCGGAATGAGCAGTTCTTC. This codes for CSVPAPFNRNEQFF.

V usage is TRBV4-2 and J usage is TRBJ2-7; tentative D call: TRBD1 (6 bases). This CDR3 has 15 amino acids. With 4 bases removed from V and 6 bases from J, the gap between germline ends came to 19 bases. The germline V gene has CDR1 LGHNA and CDR2 YNFKEQ. Here the CDR3 reads CASSPATGTSLEQYF. CDR3 in DNA: TGTGCCAGCAGCCCAGCTACCGGGACAAGCCTCGAGCAGTACTTC.

This rearrangement joins TRBV5-6 to TRBJ1-2; D is uncertain. The CDR3 covers 15 residues. CDR1 SGHDT and CDR2 YYEEEE come from the germline V gene. The germline V and J ends were trimmed by 5 bases and 2 bases, with 16 bases remaining between them. In DNA form, the CDR3 reads TGTGCCAGCAGGCGGCAGCCCAAAATAAACTATGGCTACACCTTC. As protein: CASRRQPKINYGYTF.

V gene TRBV30 combines with J gene TRBJ2-7; TRBD2 aligns across 13 bases. This CDR3 region has 15 residues. J lost 4 bases, V lost 3 bases, and 6 bases had no gene match. CDR1 is GTSNPN, CDR2 SVGIG, per germline (reference sequence). CDR3 amino acids: CAWSLLAGGPYEQYF. Written as DNA, the CDR3 is TGTGCCTGGAGCCTACTAGCGGGAGGGCCGTACGAGCAGTACTTC.

The chain is built from TRBV25-1 and TRBJ2-5; maybe TRBD1 (5 bases). The V gene's germline CDR1 is MGHDK and CDR2 SYGVNS. Trimming removed 4 bases at V and 2 bases at J, with 20 bases between. This CDR3 comprises 17 residues. The CDR3 region is CASSVSVGWTTQETQYF. The CDR3 bases are TGTGCCAGCAGTGTTTCGGTAGGGTGGACAACACAAGAGACCCAGTACTTC. Complete variable domain (other parts from reference TRBV25-1 and TRBJ2-5): EADIYQTPRYLVIGTGKKITLECSQTMGHDKMYWYQQDPGMELHLIHYSYGVNSTEKGDLSSESTVSRIRTEHFPLTLESARPSHTSQYLCASSVSVGWTTQETQYFGPGTRLLVL.

The V and J genes are TRBV2 and TRBJ1-5; D call uncertain. Germline CDR1 reads SNHLY; CDR2 reads FYNNEI. Trimming cost V 8 bases and J 7 bases, with 15 bases left between them. The CDR3 runs 13 residues. CDR3 sequence (DNA): TGTGCCAGCGGACTTGGAAGGGCGCAGCCCCAGCATTTT. It encodes CASGLGRAQPQHF.

This chain joins TRBV4-1 and TRBJ2-1; D may be TRBD2 (7 bases). The germline CDR1 and CDR2 sequences are MGHRA and YSYEKL. The V end was cut by 0 bases, the J end by 0 bases, with 18 bases between. This CDR3 has 19 amino acids. The CDR3 coding sequence is TGCGCCAGCAGCCAAGATGAAGGTCTAGCGGACAGCTCCTACAATGAGCAGTTCTTC. Its translation: CASSQDEGLADSSYNEQFF.

V is TRBV11-1 and J is TRBJ2-3; 11 positions agree with TRBD2. The germline V gene has CDR1 SGHAT and CDR2 FQDESV (reference sequence). The junction had 10 bases not matched to a gene; V was cut back by 6 bases and J by 5 bases. The CDR3 length is 16 residues. Here the CDR3 reads CASRDVAGGLEDTQYF. Here the CDR3 DNA reads TGTGCCAGCAGGGATGTAGCGGGAGGGCTGGAAGATACGCAGTATTTT.

The chain uses TRBV4-2 and TRBJ2-1; 8 bases match TRBD2. The CDR3 runs 15 residues. Germline assignment: CDR1 LGHNA and CDR2 YNFKEQ. V lost 0 bases to trimming and J lost 6 bases; unmatched junction nucleotides: 4. Here the CDR3 DNA reads TGTGCCAGCAGCCAAGAGGCGGGAGGCCTCAATGAGCAGTTCTTC. This translates into CASSQEAGGLNEQFF.

The rearrangement joins TRBV13 to TRBJ2-3; D possibly corresponds to TRBD2 (6 bases). Germline CDR1 is PRHDT and CDR2 is FYEKMQ (reference sequence). Trimming removed 1 base at V and 5 bases at J, with 25 bases between. The CDR3 runs 19 residues. For the CDR3, the DNA is TGTGCCAGCAGCTTAGTCAAGGAGGGTCGGGTGTCCCCCGTAGATACGCAGTATTTT. This encodes CASSLVKEGRVSPVDTQYF.

The gene calls are TRBV28 and TRBJ2-3; 7 bases fit TRBD2. Trimming took 3 bases from V and 3 from J; bases not matched to a gene: 9. Germline CDR1 is MDHEN and CDR2 is SYDVKM. The CDR3 has 16 amino acids. This CDR3 reads CASSLVDGRLTDTQYF. DNA of the CDR3: TGTGCCAGCAGTTTGGTCGACGGGAGGTTAACAGATACGCAGTATTTT.

The rearrangement links TRBV29-1 to TRBJ2-7, with 8 bases that match TRBD1. The CDR3 runs to 14 residues. J was trimmed by 0 bases and V by 3 bases; bases with no gene match: 4. CDR1 and CDR2 (germline): SQVTM, ANQGSEA. The CDR3 nucleotides read TGCAGCGTTGATTACGGGACAGGCTCCTACGAGCAGTACTTC. This codes for CSVDYGTGSYEQYF.

This chain connects TRBV7-8 to TRBJ2-1, with TRBD2 identical over 9 bases. The V segment lost 4 bases and the J segment 4 bases; nucleotides outside the gene matches: 11. The CDR3 sequence is 17 residues long. Germline CDR1 reads SGHVS; CDR2 reads FQNEAQ. The CDR3 loop reads CASSSLPSGETYNEQFF. In nucleotides, the CDR3 is TGTGCCAGCAGCTCCCTGCCTAGCGGGGAAACATACAATGAGCAGTTCTTC.

The chain uses TRBV25-1 and TRBJ2-7; D perhaps matches TRBD2 (6 bases). The CDR3 has 12 residues. The V end was cut by 5 bases, the J end by 4 bases, with 9 bases between. CDR1 is MGHDK and CDR2 is SYGVNS in the germline V gene. The DNA of the CDR3 is TGTGCCAGCAGTCGGGGGTGGTACGAGCAGTACTTC. It specifies CASSRGWYEQYF.

This clone appeared a single time. The chain is built from TRBV13 and TRBJ2-5, with D perhaps assigned TRBD1 or TRBD2 (6 bases each). The CDR3 has 17 residues. V was cut by 5 bases and J by 2 bases, with 21 bases left in between. Germline V gene sequence: CDR1 PRHDT, CDR2 FYEKMQ (reference sequence). CDR3 loop: CASSATVRGDPQETQYF. CDR3 DNA sequence: TGTGCCAGCAGCGCCACCGTGAGGGGGGACCCGCAAGAGACCCAGTACTTC.

The chain is built from TRBV4-2 and TRBJ2-1; D remains unclear. V lost 5 bases, J lost 7 bases, and 9 bases lay in between. CDR1 and CDR2 from the germline V gene are LGHNA and YNFKEQ. The CDR3 runs to 12 residues. This CDR3 reads CASSLFYNEQFF. DNA of the CDR3: TGTGCCAGCAGCTTGTTTTATAATGAGCAGTTCTTC.

The genes are TRBV19 and TRBJ1-5; 8 bases agree with TRBD1. Germline values: CDR1 LNHDA, CDR2 SQIVND (reference sequence). This CDR3 region has 15 residues. V shed 2 bases and J 3 bases; nucleotides not matched to a gene: 3. This chain's CDR3 is CASSIWGQANQPQHF. In DNA, the CDR3 is TGTGCCAGTAGTATATGGGGACAGGCCAATCAGCCCCAGCATTTT.

The chain links TRBV2 to TRBJ2-2, with 10 nucleotides matching TRBD2. Trimming at V came to 2 bases and at J to 4 bases, leaving 10 bases not matched to a gene. Per the germline V gene, CDR1 is SNHLY and CDR2 is FYNNEI. CDR3 length: 18 residues. The CDR3 region has the DNA TGTGCCAGCAGTGAACTAGCGGGAGTTTTTAGGGGCACCGGGGAGCTGTTTTTT. This codes for CASSELAGVFRGTGELFF.

This chain joins TRBV18 and TRBJ1-1; 11 bases are shared with TRBD1. Germline values: CDR1 KGHSH, CDR2 LQKENI. The CDR3 has 14 amino acids. V shed 6 bases and J 5 bases; nucleotides not matched to a gene: 5. The CDR3 sequence: CASSGTGGGTEAFF. CDR3 nucleotides: TGTGCCAGCTCCGGGACAGGGGGAGGAACTGAAGCTTTCTTT.

As regards this clone: Mismatch with germline at one junction end may stem from a read error. This chain's CDR3 is CASSSGTSNTEALF. CDR3 coding DNA: TGTGCCAGCAGTTCCGGGACCTCGAACACTGAAGCTCTCTTT. The chain couples TRBV5-6 to TRBJ1-1, with D possibly TRBD1 on 5 matching bases. The CDR3 spans 14 residues. Germline values: CDR1 SGHDT, CDR2 YYEEEE.

CDR3 coding DNA: TGTGCCATCCGCGGAGGTCTTCCGAGGCCCGACCTGGGTTACGAGCAGTACTTC. Translating gives CAIRGGLPRPDLGYEQYF. The V and J genes are TRBV10-3 and TRBJ2-7, with D possibly matching TRBD2 (5 bases). The CDR3 consists of 18 residues. The V and J ends lost 8 bases and 4 bases respectively, with 30 bases between them. Per germline, CDR1 ENHRY and CDR2 SYGVKD.

The chain carries TRBV7-2 and TRBJ2-5; D might be TRBD2 (7 bases). This CDR3 has 13 amino acids. Germline loops: CDR1 SGHTA, CDR2 FQGNSA. Trimming took 5 bases from V and 5 from J, leaving 12 bases between them. DNA of the CDR3: TGTGCCAGCAGCCCTGAGGGGGGGGAGACCCAGTACTTC. It translates to CASSPEGGETQYF.

The chain has TRBV9 and TRBJ2-6; a weak D match, TRBD1 (6 bases). V shed 2 bases and J shed 1 base, with 16 bases lying between them. The V gene's germline CDR1 is SGDLS and CDR2 YYNGEE. The CDR3 has 18 amino acids. The CDR3 loop is CASSVLRTARSGANVLTF. The CDR3 DNA reads as TGTGCCAGCAGCGTGCTGAGGACAGCGAGATCTGGGGCCAACGTCCTGACTTTC.

The gene calls are TRBV7-9 and TRBJ1-4; TRBD1 aligns across 8 bases. Germline lookup yields CDR1 SEHNR and CDR2 FQNEAQ (reference sequence). CDR3 size: 15 residues. Trimming took 5 bases from V and 8 from J; bases not matched to a gene: 10. The CDR3 DNA reads as TGTGCCAGCAGCGCCACCGGGACAGGTGACGAAAAACTGTTTTTT. This gives the protein CASSATGTGDEKLFF.

The chain links TRBV27 to TRBJ2-3; D ambiguous. The CDR3 consists of 15 residues. Trimming took off 6 bases at V and 4 bases at J, with 17 bases between the two ends. Germline-derived CDR1 and CDR2 are MNHEY and SMNVEV (reference sequence). CDR3 region: CASSVLGSRSDTQYF. The CDR3 DNA reads TGTGCCAGCAGCGTACTGGGCTCCCGCTCAGATACGCAGTATTTT.

V and J are TRBV2 and TRBJ2-7, with 11 bases matching TRBD1. The V and J ends lost 7 bases and 5 bases, in that order; junction bases with no gene match: 7. CDR1 is SNHLY and CDR2 is FYNNEI in the germline V gene. This CDR3 has 14 residues. CDR3 sequence reads: CASTPGQGVNEQYF. The CDR3 bases are TGTGCCAGCACCCCGGGACAGGGGGTAAACGAGCAGTACTTC.